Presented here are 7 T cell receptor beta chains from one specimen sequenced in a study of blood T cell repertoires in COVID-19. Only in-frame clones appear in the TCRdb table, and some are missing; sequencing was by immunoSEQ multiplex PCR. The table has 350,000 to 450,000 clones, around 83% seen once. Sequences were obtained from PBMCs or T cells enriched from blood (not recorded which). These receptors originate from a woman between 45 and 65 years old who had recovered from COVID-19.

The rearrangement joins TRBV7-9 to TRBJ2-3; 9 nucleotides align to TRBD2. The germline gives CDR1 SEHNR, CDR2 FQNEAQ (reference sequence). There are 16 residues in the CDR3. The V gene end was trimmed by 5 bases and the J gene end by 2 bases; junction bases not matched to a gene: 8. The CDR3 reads CASSPGLAGYTDTQYF. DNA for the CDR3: TGTGCCAGCAGCCCCGGGCTAGCGGGATACACAGATACGCAGTATTTT.

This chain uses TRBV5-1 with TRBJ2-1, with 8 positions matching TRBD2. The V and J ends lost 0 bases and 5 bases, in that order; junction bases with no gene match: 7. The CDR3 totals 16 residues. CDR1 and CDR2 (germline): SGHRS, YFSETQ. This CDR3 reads CASSLEPAGVNNEQFF. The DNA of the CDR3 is TGCGCCAGCAGCTTGGAGCCAGCGGGAGTGAACAATGAGCAGTTCTTC.

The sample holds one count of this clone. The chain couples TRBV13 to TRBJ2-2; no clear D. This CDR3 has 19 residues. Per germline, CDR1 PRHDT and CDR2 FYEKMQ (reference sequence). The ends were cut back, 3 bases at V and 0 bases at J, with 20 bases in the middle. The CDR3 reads CASSFPFLSVESNTGELFF. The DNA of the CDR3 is TGTGCCAGCAGCTTTCCCTTCTTGTCTGTGGAGTCGAACACCGGGGAGCTGTTTTTT.

The CDR3: CASSAAAGGQDEQFF. CDR3 bases: TGTGCCAGCAGTGCCGCTGCGGGGGGCCAAGATGAGCAGTTCTTC. The chain combines TRBV7-9 with TRBJ2-1, with 8 positions matching TRBD2. V shed 6 bases and J 8 bases; nucleotides not matched to a gene: 12. CDR1 and CDR2 from the germline V gene are SEHNR and FQNEAQ (reference sequence). This CDR3 has 15 residues.

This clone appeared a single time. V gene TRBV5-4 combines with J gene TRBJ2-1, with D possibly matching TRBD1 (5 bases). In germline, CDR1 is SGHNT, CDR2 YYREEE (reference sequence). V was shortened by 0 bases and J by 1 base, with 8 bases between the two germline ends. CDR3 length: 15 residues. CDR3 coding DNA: TGTGCCAGCAGCTTGGGCCAGGGATCCTACAATGAGCAGTTCTTC. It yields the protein CASSLGQGSYNEQFF.

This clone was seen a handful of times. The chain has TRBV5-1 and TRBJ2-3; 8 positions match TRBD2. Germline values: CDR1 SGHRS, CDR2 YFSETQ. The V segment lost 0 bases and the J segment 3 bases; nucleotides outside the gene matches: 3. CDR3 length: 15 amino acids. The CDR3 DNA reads TGCGCCAGCAGCTTGGAGGGACTAGAGACAGATACGCAGTATTTT. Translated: CASSLEGLETDTQYF.

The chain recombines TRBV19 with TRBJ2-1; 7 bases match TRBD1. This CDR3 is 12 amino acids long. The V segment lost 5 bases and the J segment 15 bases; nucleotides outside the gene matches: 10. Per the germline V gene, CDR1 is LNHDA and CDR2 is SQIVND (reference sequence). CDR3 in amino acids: CASSFRSGQSFF. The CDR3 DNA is TGTGCCAGTAGTTTCCGGTCGGGACAGTCGTTCTTC.